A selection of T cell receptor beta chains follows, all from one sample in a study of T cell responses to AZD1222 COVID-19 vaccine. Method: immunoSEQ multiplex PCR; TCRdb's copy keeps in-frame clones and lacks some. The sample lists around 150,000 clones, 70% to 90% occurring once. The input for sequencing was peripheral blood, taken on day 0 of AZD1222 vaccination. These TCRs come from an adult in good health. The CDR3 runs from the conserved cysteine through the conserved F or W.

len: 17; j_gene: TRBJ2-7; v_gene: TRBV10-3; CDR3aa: CAISESRGTAGIYEQYF
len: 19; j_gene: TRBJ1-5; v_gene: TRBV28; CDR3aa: CASKPRRQGTRVSNQPQHF
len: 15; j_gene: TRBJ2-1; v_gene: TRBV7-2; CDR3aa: CASSQSGGANNEQFF
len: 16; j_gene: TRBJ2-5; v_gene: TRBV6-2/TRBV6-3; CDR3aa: CASSYSRGQGGETQYF
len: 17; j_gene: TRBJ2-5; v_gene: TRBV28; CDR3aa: CASRLRVVRKFGETQYF
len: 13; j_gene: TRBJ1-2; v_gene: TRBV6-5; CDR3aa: CASSQQQNYGYTF
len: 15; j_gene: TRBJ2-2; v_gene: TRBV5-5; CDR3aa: CASSLQGGRAGELFF
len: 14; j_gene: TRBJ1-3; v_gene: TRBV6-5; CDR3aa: CASTPTTSGNTIYF
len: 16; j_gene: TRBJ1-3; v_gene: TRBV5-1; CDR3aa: CASSAGTGSVGNTIYF
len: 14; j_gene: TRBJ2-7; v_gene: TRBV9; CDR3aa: CASSVGGQEYEQYF
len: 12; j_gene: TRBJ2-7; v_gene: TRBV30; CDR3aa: CAWSANSYEQYF
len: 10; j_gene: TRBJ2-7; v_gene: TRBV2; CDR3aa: CASSAKDLQF
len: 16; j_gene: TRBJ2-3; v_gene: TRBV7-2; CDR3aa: CASSLVPSGGGDTQYF
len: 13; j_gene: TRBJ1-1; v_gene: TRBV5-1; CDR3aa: CASSNDLQGRAFF
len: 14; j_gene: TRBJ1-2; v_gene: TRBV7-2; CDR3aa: CASSLGERRDGYTF
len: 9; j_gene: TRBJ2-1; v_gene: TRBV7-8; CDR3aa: CASSPSQFF
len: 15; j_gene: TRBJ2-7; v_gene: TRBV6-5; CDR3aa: CASSYSTGQGFEQYF